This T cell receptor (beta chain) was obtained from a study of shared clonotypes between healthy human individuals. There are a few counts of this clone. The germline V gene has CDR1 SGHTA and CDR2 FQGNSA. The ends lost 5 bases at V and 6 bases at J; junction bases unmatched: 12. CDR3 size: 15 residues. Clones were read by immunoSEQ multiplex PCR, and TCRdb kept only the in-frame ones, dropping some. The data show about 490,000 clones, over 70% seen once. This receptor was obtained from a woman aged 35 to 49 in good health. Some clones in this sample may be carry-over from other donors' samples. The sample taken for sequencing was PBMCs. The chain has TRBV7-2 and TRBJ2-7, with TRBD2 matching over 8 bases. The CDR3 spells CASSPQATLAAEQYF. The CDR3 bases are TGTGCCAGCAGCCCCCAAGCTACACTAGCGGCCGAGCAGTACTTC.